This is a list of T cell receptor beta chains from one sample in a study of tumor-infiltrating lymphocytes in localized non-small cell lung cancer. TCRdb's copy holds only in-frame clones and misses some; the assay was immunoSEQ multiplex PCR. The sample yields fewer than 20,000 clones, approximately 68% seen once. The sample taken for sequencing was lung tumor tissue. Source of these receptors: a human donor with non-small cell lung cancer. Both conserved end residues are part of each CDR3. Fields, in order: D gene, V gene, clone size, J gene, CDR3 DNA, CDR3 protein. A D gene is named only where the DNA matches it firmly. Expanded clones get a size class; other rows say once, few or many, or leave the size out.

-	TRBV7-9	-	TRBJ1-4	TGTGCCAGCAGCTTAGAGGCCGCTGAAAAACTGTTTTTT	CASSLEAAEKLFF
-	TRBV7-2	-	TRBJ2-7	TGTGCCAGCAGCTTATGGGTTGGGAGCTCCTACGAGCAGTACTTC	CASSLWVGSSYEQYF
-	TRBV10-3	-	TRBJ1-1	TGTGCCATCAGTGACAGGGATGACACTGAAGCTTTCTTT	CAISDRDDTEAFF
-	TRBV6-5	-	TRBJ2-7	TGTGCCAGCAGTCGAAGGGACTCCTACGAGCAGTACTTC	CASSRRDSYEQYF
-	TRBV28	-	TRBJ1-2	TGTGCCAGCAGTCAGCCCGGAGCCGAGGACAGACGACTACCCTATGGCTACACCTTC	CASSQPGAEDRRLPYGYTF
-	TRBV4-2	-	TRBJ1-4	TGTGCCAGCAGCCTTCGACACCCCCAGATAGAAAAACTGTTTTTT	CASSLRHPQIEKLFF
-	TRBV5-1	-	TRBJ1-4	TGCGCCAGCAGCATGGTTCCAGGGTTGGCTAATGAAAAACTGTTTTTT	CASSMVPGLANEKLFF
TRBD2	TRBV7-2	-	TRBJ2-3	TGTGCCAGCAGCCCCCGACTAGCGGGAGGCCTGGATACGCAGTATTTT	CASSPRLAGGLDTQYF
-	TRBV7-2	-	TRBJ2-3	TGTGCCAGCAGCCCGACGACTAGCACAGATACGCAGTATTTT	CASSPTTSTDTQYF
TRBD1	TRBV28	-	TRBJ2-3	TGTGCCAGCAGTCCCCCGGGACAGGGCGGGGAAGATACGCAGTATTTT	CASSPPGQGGEDTQYF
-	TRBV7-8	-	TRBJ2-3	TGTGCCAGCAGCTTATCTATTCCCCCAGATACGCAGTATTTT	CASSLSIPPDTQYF
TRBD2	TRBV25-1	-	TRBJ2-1	TGTGCCAGCAGTGGCAGCGGGGGACTCTACAATGAGCAGTTCTTC	CASSGSGGLYNEQFF
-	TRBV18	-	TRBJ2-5	TGTGCCAGCTCACCAGCAGGGGGGATCCAAGAGACCCAGTACTTC	CASSPAGGIQETQYF
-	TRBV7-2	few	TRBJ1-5	TGTGCCAGCAGCCCCCTGACAGGTTCGACACAGCCCCAGCATTTT	CASSPLTGSTQPQHF
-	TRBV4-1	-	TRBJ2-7	TGCGCCAGCAGCCAAGATCGCGGTACCTACGAGCAGTACTTC	CASSQDRGTYEQYF
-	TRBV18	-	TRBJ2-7	TGTGCCAGCTCACCTAACTGGGGTGGGGACGAGCAGTACTTC	CASSPNWGGDEQYF
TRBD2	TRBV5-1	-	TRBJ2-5	TGCGCCAGCAGCCGAGGGACTAGCGGGAGTAATGCAGAGACCCAGTACTTC	CASSRGTSGSNAETQYF
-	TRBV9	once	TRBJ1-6	TGTGCCAGCAGCGTCCAGGGAATGGATTCACCCCTCCACTTT	CASSVQGMDSPLHF
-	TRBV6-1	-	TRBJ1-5	TGTGCCAGCAGTGAAGGGGTAGGGAGACAGCCCCAGCATTTT	CASSEGVGRQPQHF
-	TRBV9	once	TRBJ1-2	TGTGCCAGCAGCGACCCCGGGGGTCGAAACTATGGCTACACCTTC	CASSDPGGRNYGYTF
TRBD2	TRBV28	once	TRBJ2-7	TGTGCCAGCAGTGGGGGGCCGACTAGCGGGAGAGACGAGCAGTACTTC	CASSGGPTSGRDEQYF
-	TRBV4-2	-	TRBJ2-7	TGTGCCAGCAGCCACTCTAGGTTATCCTCCTACGAGCAGTACTTC	CASSHSRLSSYEQYF
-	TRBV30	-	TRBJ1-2	TGTGCCTGGAACACCGGAAATGGCTACACCTTC	CAWNTGNGYTF
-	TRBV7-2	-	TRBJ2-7	TGTGCCAGCAGCTCGCAAGCCTACGAGCAGTACTTC	CASSSQAYEQYF
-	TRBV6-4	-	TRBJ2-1	TGTGCCAGCAGTGACGGGGCGTACTCGGAGCAGTTCTTC	CASSDGAYSEQFF
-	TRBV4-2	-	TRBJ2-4	TGTGCCAGCAGCCAAGATTCGGGGTCGGGTACCAAAAACATTCAGTACTTC	CASSQDSGSGTKNIQYF
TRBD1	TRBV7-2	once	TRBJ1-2	TGTGCCAGCAGCATAGGACAGGGAGAAGGCTACACCTTC	CASSIGQGEGYTF